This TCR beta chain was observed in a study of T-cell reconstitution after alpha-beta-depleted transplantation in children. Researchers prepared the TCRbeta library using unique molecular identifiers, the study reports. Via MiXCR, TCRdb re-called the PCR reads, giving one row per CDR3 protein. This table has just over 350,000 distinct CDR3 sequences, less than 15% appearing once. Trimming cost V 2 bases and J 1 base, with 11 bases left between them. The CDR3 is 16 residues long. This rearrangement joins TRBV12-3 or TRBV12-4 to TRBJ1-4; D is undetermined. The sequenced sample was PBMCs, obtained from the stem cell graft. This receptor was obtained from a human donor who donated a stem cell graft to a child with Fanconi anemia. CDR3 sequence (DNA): TGTGCCAGCAGTTTAAGTTGGGGTGGAACTAATGAAAAACTGTTTTTT. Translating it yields CASSLSWGGTNEKLFF.